This T cell receptor (beta chain) was observed in a study of blood T cell repertoires in COVID-19. Overall study context: COVID-19 samples, acute and convalescent, were from the United States, Italy and Spain. PBMCs, B-cell-depleted T cells, or T cells provided the cDNA or gDNA that made up the material.

Authors' analysis steps: Estimates of nucleated cell counts were drawn from the amplification of reference gene primers. The repertoire was sequenced with immunoSEQ multiplex PCR; TCRdb's copy has only in-frame clones and lacks some. V, J and clone size derive from that table, while D and trimming were established from the DNA sequence. The data show around 270,000 clones, 75% to 95% seen once. CDR3 length equals 15 residues. V lost 4 bases and J lost 5; bases outside the gene matches: 7. CDR1 and CDR2 from the germline V gene are MDHEN and SYDVKM. V usage is TRBV28 and J usage is TRBJ2-5; 10 nucleotides agree with TRBD2. What was sequenced was peripheral blood. This clonotype was sampled from a person aged 18-29 years with COVID-19, enrolled during active disease. The CDR3, as DNA: TGTGCCAGCAGTTCCCAAACTAGCGGGATGGAGACCCAGTACTTC. Amino acids: CASSSQTSGMETQYF. The whole variable domain, remainder taken from reference TRBV28 and TRBJ2-5, is DVKVTQSSRYLVKRTGEKVFLECVQDMDHENMFWYRQDPGLGLRLIYFSYDVKMKEKGDIPEGYSVSREKKERFSLILESASTNQTSMYLCASSSQTSGMETQYFGPGTRLLVL.